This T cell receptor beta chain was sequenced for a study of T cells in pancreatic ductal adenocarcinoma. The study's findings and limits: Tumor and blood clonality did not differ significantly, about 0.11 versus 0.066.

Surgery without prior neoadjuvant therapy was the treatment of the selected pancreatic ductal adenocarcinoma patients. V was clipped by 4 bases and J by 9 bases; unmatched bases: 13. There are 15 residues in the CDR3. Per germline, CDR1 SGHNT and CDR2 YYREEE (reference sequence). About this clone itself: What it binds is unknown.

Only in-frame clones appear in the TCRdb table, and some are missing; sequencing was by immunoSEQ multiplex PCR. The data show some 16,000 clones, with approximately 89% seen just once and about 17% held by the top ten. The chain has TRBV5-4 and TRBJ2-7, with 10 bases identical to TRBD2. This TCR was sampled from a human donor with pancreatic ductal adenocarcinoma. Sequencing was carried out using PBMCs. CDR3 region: CASSPASGLAVRQYF. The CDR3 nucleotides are TGTGCCAGCAGCCCGGCGTCAGGACTAGCGGTTCGGCAGTACTTC.